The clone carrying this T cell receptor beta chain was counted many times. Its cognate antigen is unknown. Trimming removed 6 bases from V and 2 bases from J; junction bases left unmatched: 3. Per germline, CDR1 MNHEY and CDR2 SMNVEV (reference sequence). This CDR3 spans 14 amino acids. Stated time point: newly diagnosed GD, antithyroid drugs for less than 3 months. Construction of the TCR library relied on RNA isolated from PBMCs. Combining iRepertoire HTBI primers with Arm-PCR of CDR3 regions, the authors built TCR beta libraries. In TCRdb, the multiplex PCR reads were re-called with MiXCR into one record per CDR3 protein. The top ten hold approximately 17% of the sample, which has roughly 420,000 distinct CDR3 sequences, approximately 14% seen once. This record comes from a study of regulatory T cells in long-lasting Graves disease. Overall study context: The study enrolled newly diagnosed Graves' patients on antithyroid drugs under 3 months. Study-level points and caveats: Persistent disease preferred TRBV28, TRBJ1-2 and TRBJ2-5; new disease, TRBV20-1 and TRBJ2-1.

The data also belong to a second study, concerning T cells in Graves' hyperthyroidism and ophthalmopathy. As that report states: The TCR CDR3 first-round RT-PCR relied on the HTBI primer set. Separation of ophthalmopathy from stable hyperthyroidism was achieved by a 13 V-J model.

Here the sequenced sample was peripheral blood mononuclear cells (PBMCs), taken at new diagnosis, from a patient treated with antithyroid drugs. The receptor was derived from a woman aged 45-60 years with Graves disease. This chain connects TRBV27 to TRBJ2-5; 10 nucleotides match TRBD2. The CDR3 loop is CASSLAGVQETQYF. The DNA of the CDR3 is TGTGCCAGCAGCCTAGCGGGAGTACAAGAGACCCAGTACTTC.